This T cell receptor (beta chain) comes out of a study of shared clonotypes between healthy human individuals. CDR3 length equals 16 residues. Germline CDR1 and CDR2: MGHDK and SYGVNS. V dropped 1 base and J dropped 1 base, with 11 bases sitting between them. Libraries were prepared by immunoSEQ multiplex PCR; TCRdb keeps only in-frame clonotypes and omits some of them. The repertoire holds hundreds of thousands of clones, 90% to 96% seen once, with 0.06% in the top ten. Recent vaccinations or acute infections were absent in the healthy HIV-negative adult donors. The TCR sequence derives from a woman aged 25-40 years in good health. V and J are TRBV25-1 and TRBJ2-1; possibly TRBD2 for D (6 bases). What was sequenced was naive CD4+ T cells sorted from blood. Subset indicated: CD45RA+ positively selected. The CDR3, as DNA: TGTGCCAGCAGTGAATGGAGGGGTCCTTCCTACAATGAGCAGTTCTTC. Amino acid sequence: CASSEWRGPSYNEQFF.